This TCR beta chain derives from a study of neoadjuvant anti-PD-1 for oral cavity cancer. On the study more broadly: Patients without progression got a fourth dose around day 43.

Per the germline V gene, CDR1 is SGHKS and CDR2 is YYEKEE (reference sequence). The CDR3 is 15 residues long. Trimming took 0 bases from V and 8 from J; bases not matched to a gene: 8. General study findings and limits: Pretreatment Treg/Th17 ratio correlated inversely with post-treatment tumor clonality.

Specified time point: after neoadjuvant nivolumab, at surgical resection. No culture or expansion preceded analysis of these blood cells. Worth noting for this clone: Its antigen is undetermined.

Most PBMC samples had 480 ng input DNA in six replicates. Clones were read by immunoSEQ multiplex PCR, and TCRdb kept only the in-frame ones, dropping some. Among about 14,000 clones listed, about 61% were seen once. The V call is TRBV5-5, the J call TRBJ2-3; 8 bases line up with TRBD2. This clonotype was obtained from a person aged 40 to 85 with oral cavity squamous cell carcinoma. Specimen: PBMCs, collected after nivolumab (anti-PD-1) treatment. The DNA for the CDR3 is TGTGCCAGCAGCTTGGAATATAGCGGGAAGGGTACGCAGTATTTT. This gives the protein CASSLEYSGKGTQYF.